This TCR beta chain derives from a study of shared clonotypes between healthy human individuals. Findings and limits, study-wide: For naive CD4 cells, 4% to 5% of clonotypes were shared across a few donors.

The CDR3 spans 14 residues. The V gene lost 7 bases and the J gene lost 5 bases, with 16 bases spanning the gap. Germline CDR1 is MNHNS and CDR2 is SASEGT. Sequencing used immunoSEQ multiplex PCR; TCRdb keeps in-frame clones, though not all of them. The profile shows 2 million to 2.5 million clones, approximately 95% of them singletons. Comments on this clone: Its antigen is undetermined.

Specimen: naive CD4+ T cells from PBMCs. Specified subset: CD45RA+ positively selected. This TCR derives from a man in his late teens or twenties in good health. Some clones in this sample may be carry-over from other donors' samples. The V gene is TRBV6-1, the J gene TRBJ2-3; D tentatively reads TRBD1 or TRBD2 (5 bases each). The CDR3, as DNA: TGTGCCAGCACGGGGCGCCTCCAGGGAGATACGCAGTATTTT. The encoded protein is CASTGRLQGDTQYF.